This T cell receptor beta chain was recorded in a study of T cell changes during pregnancy in multiple sclerosis. The germline gives CDR1 MNHNY, CDR2 SVGAGI (reference sequence). With V trimmed by 1 base and J by 1 base, 3 bases remained unmatched. The CDR3 totals 15 residues. Repertoires were generated with immunoSEQ multiplex PCR, while TCRdb's copy carries only in-frame clones and drops some. This sample has under 55,000 clones, with about nine tenths found just once. The receptor was derived from a female donor with multiple sclerosis, enrolled in a pregnancy study. The specimen was CD8+ T cells from peripheral blood mononuclear cells, collected after pregnancy. The chain has TRBV6-6 and TRBJ1-1; 7 nucleotides agree with TRBD1. The CDR3 loop is CASSYLGQPNTEAFF. The CDR3 DNA reads as TGTGCCAGCAGTTACTTGGGACAGCCGAACACTGAAGCTTTCTTT.